The sequence of this T cell receptor beta chain was determined in a study of T cell responses to AZD1222 COVID-19 vaccine. In regard to this clone: Its target is not known.

The study's findings and limits: AZD1222 recipients seropositive at baseline numbered only six or seven. White British people made up most donors, females outnumbered males, and clonal diversity was possibly underestimated. Dominant CD4 TCR responses targeted spike regions 160-218 and 743-854.

Sequenced by immunoSEQ multiplex PCR; TCRdb stores in-frame clones only, minus some. The sample has just under 55,000 clones, around 89% seen once. Sequencing was performed on peripheral blood, taken on day 0 of AZD1222 vaccination. This TCR came from an adult in good health.

CDR3 bases: TGTGCCAGCAGACCCGGACGGCGGGGTGGCTACACCTTC. It specifies CASRPGRRGGYTF. V is TRBV12-3 or TRBV12-4 and J is TRBJ1-2; D remains unclear. The CDR3 consists of 13 residues. Trimming took off 6 bases at V and 7 bases at J, with 15 bases between the two ends.